The sequence of this T cell receptor beta chain was determined in a study of T cell clonality in common variable immunodeficiency. The table came from immunoSEQ multiplex PCR; TCRdb's copy has only in-frame clones and leaves some out. The repertoire yields about 74,000 clones, none seen only once; the top ten contain around 0.8%. The CDR3 covers 15 residues. V dropped 5 bases and J dropped 5; count of bases not matched to a gene: 8. Germline lookup yields CDR1 SGHTA and CDR2 FQGNSA. Broader study findings: The cause of increased CVID clonality remains unclear without subpopulation sequencing. CVID patient heterogeneity limited repertoire-clinical complication correlations. CVID subjects shared fewer TCRbeta clones than healthy controls did. CVID subjects had higher TCRbeta clonality than healthy controls, most marked in about a third.

This clone was observed at least ten times. Its target is unknown. Read coverage stops 3 residues before the CDR3 terminus; the germline J gene supplies the remainder. The sample consisted of peripheral blood mononuclear cells. The V and J genes are TRBV7-2 and TRBJ2-2, with 7 bases lining up with TRBD2. The source of this sequence is a person aged 18-70 years in good health. The CDR3 bases that were read are TGTGCCAGCAGCCCCCCGGGACTACATACCGGGGAG. This encodes CASSPPGLHTGE. Given in full, the CDR3 is CASSPPGLHTGELFF.